This T cell receptor beta chain was sequenced during a study of radiotherapy plus CTLA-4 blockade in lung cancer. Study results and caveats: In blood, tumor-derived TCR clones expanded after radiotherapy plus ipilimumab.

CTLA-4 blockade with ipilimumab, together with focal radiation, was given to patients with chemo-refractory metastatic non-small-cell lung cancer. Note on this clone: What it binds is not known.

The germline CDR1 and CDR2 sequences are SGHRS and YFSETQ. The CDR3 spans 21 residues. V dropped 3 bases and J dropped 6; count of bases not matched to a gene: 21. Assay: immunoSEQ multiplex PCR; the TCRdb copy retains only in-frame clones and omits some. The sample shows about 120,000 clones, 78% of them seen only once. J is TRBJ2-1 and V is TRBV5-1; TRBD2 aligns across 13 bases. The starting material was peripheral blood, obtained from a patient treated with radiotherapy plus ipilimumab. This TCR came from a human donor with non-small cell lung cancer who had a partial response to radiotherapy plus ipilimumab. The CDR3 coding sequence is TGCGCCAGCAGCTCAACCTTCGGACTAGCGGGAGCGGAAAGGAGTGTCAATGAGCAGTTCTTC. Translated: CASSSTFGLAGAERSVNEQFF.